This T cell receptor beta chain was obtained from a study of identical twins. This clonotype was counted between two and nine times. Germline V CDR1 and CDR2: MNHEY, SMNVEV (reference sequence). With 6 bases removed from V and 8 bases from J, the gap between germline ends came to 20 bases. The CDR3 runs to 15 residues. Template switching added a universal primer site, and cDNA bore unique molecular identifiers. TCRdb recomputed calls from the 5' RACE reads with MiXCR, one row per CDR3 protein. The data contain approximately 630,000 distinct CDR3 sequences, about 7.6% of them singletons. These data also formed part of another study, on yellow fever vaccine responses in identical twins.

Sequenced material: PBMCs. The V and J genes are TRBV27 and TRBJ2-1; D is ambiguous. This TCR was recovered from a woman between 18 and 29 years old in good health. CDR3 DNA sequence: TGTGCCAGCAGACAGCTTACTCCCTGGTGGGATGAGCAGTTCTTC. Its protein is CASRQLTPWWDEQFF.